The 25 T cell receptor beta chains reported below all come from one sample, sequenced in a study of blood T cells in healthy people across ages. For the second PCR, which ran for about 7 to 11 cycles, a sample-barcoded 5' primer and a J-beta primer mix were used. A single record per CDR3 protein comes from TCRdb applying MiXCR to the 5' RACE reads. The sample has around 500,000 distinct CDR3 sequences; roughly a quarter are singletons. In addition, the sample was reused for a study of T cells of mothers and their children.

The sequenced sample was blood. The receptors here all came from a boy between 2 and 10 years old in good health.

CDR3 sequence: CSAQKADSYEQYF. CDR3 bases: TGCAGCGCTCAGAAGGCAGACTCCTACGAGCAGTACTTC. V usage is TRBV29-1 and J usage is TRBJ2-7; D gene ambiguous. The CDR3 extends over 13 amino acids. Germline CDR1 reads SQVTM; CDR2 reads ANQGSEA. V was shortened by 7 bases and J by 0 bases, with 13 bases between the two germline ends.

The table lists this clonotype with a few counts. The chain employs TRBV13 and TRBJ2-5; possible D gene TRBD2, 6 bases. The assigned J gene may be wrong: the sequence end matches TRBJ2-7 better. The CDR3 runs to 15 residues. CDR1 is PRHDT and CDR2 is FYEKMQ in the germline V gene (reference sequence). CDR3 in DNA: TGTGCCAGCAGCTTATGGGGGGTGTGGGCCTACGAGCAGTACTTC. Its protein is CASSLWGVWAYEQYF.

V and J are TRBV6-5 and TRBJ2-3, with D perhaps TRBD2 (7 bases). The CDR3 extends over 12 amino acids. Germline-derived CDR1 and CDR2 are MNHEY and SVGAGI. The V and J ends lost 8 bases and 8 bases respectively, with 14 bases between them. The CDR3 DNA sequence: TGTGCCAGCGGAGGGGGGGTGGCTACGCAGTATTTT. Protein: CASGGGVATQYF.

This clonotype came up a few times. This CDR3 is CASSAPPGSEVYSPLHF. Here the CDR3 DNA reads TGTGCCAGCAGTGCCCCACCGGGCTCCGAAGTTTACTCACCCCTCCACTTT. The rearrangement uses TRBV6-1 and TRBJ1-6; D ambiguous. Germline V gene data show CDR1 as MNHNS and CDR2 as SASEGT. CDR3 length equals 17 residues. V lost 4 bases, J lost 10 bases, and 23 bases lay in between.

This clonotype was observed a handful of times. The chain is built from TRBV6-2 or TRBV6-3 and TRBJ1-1, with unresolved D. CDR1 is MNHEY, CDR2 SVGEGT, per germline. The CDR3 is 11 amino acids. Trimming removed 5 bases from V and 5 bases from J, with 6 bases in between. Here the CDR3 reads CASSRRTEAFF. CDR3 coding DNA: TGTGCCAGCAGTCGACGGACTGAAGCTTTCTTT.

Concerning this clonotype itself: Mismatch with germline at one junction end may stem from a read error. The genes are TRBV7-9 and TRBJ1-4; weak D call: TRBD1 (6 bases). Germline loops: CDR1 SEHNR, CDR2 FQNEAQ (reference sequence). The length of the CDR3 is 14 residues. The CDR3 loop is CANSPGAVNEKLFF. As DNA, the CDR3 is TGTGCCAACAGCCCAGGGGCCGTAAATGAAAAACTGTTTTTT.

This clonotype appeared a few times. The V and J genes are TRBV18 and TRBJ1-2, with 8 positions matching TRBD1. V shed 2 bases and J 2 bases; nucleotides not matched to a gene: 7. This CDR3 is built from 16 residues. CDR1 is KGHSH, CDR2 LQKENI, per germline. CDR3 residues: CASSPFWGQENYGYTF. In DNA, the CDR3 is TGTGCCAGCTCACCATTTTGGGGACAGGAGAACTATGGCTACACCTTC.

In its sample, this clonotype was seen a few times. The chain recombines TRBV11-2 with TRBJ1-3; TRBD1 aligns across 8 bases. Germline V CDR1 and CDR2: SGHAT, FQNNGV. V lost 5 bases and J lost 4; bases outside the gene matches: 13. This CDR3 comprises 17 residues. The DNA for the CDR3 is TGTGCCAGCAGCACCCGACAGGGGAAAGAGTCAGGAAACACCATATATTTT. Translation: CASSTRQGKESGNTIYF.

This rearrangement joins TRBV28 to TRBJ1-2; D perhaps matches TRBD1 (6 bases). In germline, CDR1 is MDHEN, CDR2 SYDVKM. V was shortened by 5 bases and J by 6 bases, with 19 bases between the two germline ends. The CDR3 covers 15 residues. CDR3 in DNA: TGTGCCAGCAGTCTAGAACTAACAGGGCAAAATGGCTACACCTTC. Protein: CASSLELTGQNGYTF.

This clonotype was detected only a few times. The chain uses TRBV7-9 and TRBJ2-5; D possibly uses TRBD1 or TRBD2 (6 bases each). Trimming stripped 2 bases from V and 3 bases from J, with 13 bases between. The CDR3 extends over 15 amino acids. The germline V gene has CDR1 SEHNR and CDR2 FQNEAQ (reference sequence). The CDR3 DNA reads as TGTGCCAGCAGCTTACGGGGGCAGTGGGAAGAGACCCAGTACTTC. Its protein product is CASSLRGQWEETQYF.

This chain links TRBV29-1 with TRBJ2-5, with 11 bases identical to TRBD2. The J call may not be correct, given that the DNA end is closer to TRBJ2-7. Germline V gene data show CDR1 as SQVTM and CDR2 as ANQGSEA. The CDR3 runs to 12 residues. The CDR3 DNA follows: TGCAGCGTTTTCGGACTAGCGGGCGAGCAGTACTTC. Translating gives CSVFGLAGEQYF.

J is TRBJ1-3 and V is TRBV7-2; D gene ambiguous. The CDR3 consists of 15 residues. CDR1 and CDR2 from the germline V gene are SGHTA and FQGNSA. Trimming removed 6 bases at V and 4 bases at J, with 16 bases between. This CDR3 reads CASRSEKTAGNTIYF. DNA of the CDR3: TGTGCCAGCAGGTCAGAAAAGACGGCGGGAAACACCATATATTTT.

This clonotype was counted only a few times. The chain combines TRBV7-2 with TRBJ2-7; D perhaps matches TRBD2 (5 bases). The J call may be in error: the DNA end matches TRBJ2-1 better. The length of the CDR3 is 15 residues. In germline, CDR1 is SGHTA, CDR2 FQGNSA. The CDR3: CASSLGIASPNEQFF. The DNA of the CDR3 is TGTGCCAGCAGCTTAGGTATAGCGTCCCCCAATGAGCAGTTCTTC.

This clonotype was observed many times. Here the CDR3 DNA reads TGTGCCAGCAGCTGGGGGAACACTGAAGCTTTCTTT. Protein: CASSWGNTEAFF. The chain couples TRBV12-3 or TRBV12-4 to TRBJ1-1; no clear D gene. V was trimmed by 6 bases and J by 1 base, leaving 6 bases between them. This CDR3 spans 12 amino acids.

Ten or more counts support this clonotype. V and J are TRBV28 and TRBJ1-1, with a weak D call TRBD1 (5 bases). Trimming removed 6 bases from V and 3 bases from J, with 5 bases in between. Germline lookup yields CDR1 MDHEN and CDR2 SYDVKM. This CDR3 region has 11 residues. In DNA, the CDR3 is TGTGCCAGCAGACAGGACACTGAAGCTTTCTTT. This encodes CASRQDTEAFF.

This chain links TRBV29-1 with TRBJ2-3; 12 positions agree with TRBD2. The germline V gene has CDR1 SQVTM and CDR2 ANQGSEA. V gave up 5 bases and J gave up 1 base; unmatched junction bases: 7. CDR3 size: 16 residues. The CDR3 protein is CSVHLAGGPRTDTQYF. Here the CDR3 DNA reads TGCAGCGTTCATCTAGCGGGAGGGCCTCGCACAGATACGCAGTATTTT.

This clonotype was seen a few times. This rearrangement joins TRBV6-1 to TRBJ2-7; 8 nucleotides align to TRBD2. Germline loops: CDR1 MNHNS, CDR2 SASEGT. The CDR3 runs 16 residues. V was clipped by 2 bases and J by 1 base; unmatched bases: 7. CDR3 loop: CASSEFFSGVSYEQYF. CDR3 in DNA: TGTGCCAGCAGTGAATTTTTTAGCGGGGTTTCCTACGAGCAGTACTTC.

This clonotype has at least ten counts. The chain employs TRBV20-1 and TRBJ2-7; the D call may be TRBD1 or TRBD2 (5 bases each). Trimming removed 4 bases from V and 6 bases from J, with 16 bases in between. This CDR3 contains 13 residues. Germline-derived CDR1 and CDR2 are DFQATT and SNEGSKA (reference sequence). Here the CDR3 reads CSAKRGDSGEQYF. The CDR3, as DNA: TGCAGTGCTAAGCGAGGGGATAGTGGCGAGCAGTACTTC.

The J gene is TRBJ2-5, the V gene TRBV3-1; TRBD1 or TRBD2 may be the D gene (5 bases each). The J call may be incorrect, as the DNA end agrees better with TRBJ2-1. The CDR3 sequence is 15 residues long. CDR1 is LGHDT and CDR2 is YNNKEL in the germline V gene (reference sequence). CDR3 in DNA: TGTGCCAGCAGCCAAGAGTCAAAAGGGACCAATGAGCAGTTCTTC. Its translation: CASSQESKGTNEQFF.

V gene TRBV10-2 combines with J gene TRBJ2-3; D call uncertain. This CDR3 has 13 amino acids. Trimming removed 3 bases from V and 2 bases from J, with 6 bases in between. Germline V gives CDR1 WSHSY, CDR2 SAAADI. CDR3: CASSERVTDTQYF. The CDR3, as DNA: TGCGCCAGCAGTGAAAGGGTCACAGATACGCAGTATTTT.

There are a few counts of this clonotype. J is TRBJ1-4 and V is TRBV20-1; TRBD1 might be the D (5 bases). This CDR3 has 14 amino acids. Trimming took 3 bases from V and 8 from J, leaving 16 bases between them. Germline V gives CDR1 DFQATT, CDR2 SNEGSKA (reference sequence). This CDR3 is CSASIGAEGEKLFF. CDR3 bases: TGCAGTGCTAGTATAGGGGCAGAAGGGGAAAAACTGTTTTTT.

This chain links TRBV9 with TRBJ1-5; D uncertain. V dropped 1 base and J dropped 7 bases, with 12 bases sitting between them. CDR3 length equals 14 residues. Germline V gene data show CDR1 as SGDLS and CDR2 as YYNGEE. The CDR3: CASSVLTGYQPQHF. The CDR3 region has the DNA TGTGCCAGCAGCGTACTTACGGGGTACCAGCCCCAGCATTTT.

This clonotype was detected a few times. The chain uses TRBV12-3 or TRBV12-4 and TRBJ2-1, with D perhaps matching TRBD1 (6 bases). The V gene lost 3 bases and the J gene lost 1 base, with 7 bases spanning the gap. This CDR3 spans 14 amino acids. The CDR3 is CASSFQGSYNEQFF. The CDR3 coding sequence is TGTGCCAGCAGTTTTCAGGGGTCCTACAATGAGCAGTTCTTC.

This clonotype has a handful of counts. The V gene is TRBV3-1, the J gene TRBJ2-1; D is uncertain. The CDR3 has 16 residues. Germline CDR1 is LGHDT and CDR2 is YNNKEL (reference sequence). V gave up 4 bases and J gave up 7 bases, with 20 bases separating them. CDR3 coding DNA: TGTGCCAGCAGCCCCCCATGGGATATCGGTAGAAATGAGCAGTTCTTC. This encodes CASSPPWDIGRNEQFF.

This clonotype has a handful of counts. The chain couples TRBV6-6 to TRBJ1-2; no reliable D call. Trimming took off 7 bases at V and 4 bases at J, with 13 bases between the two ends. The V gene's germline CDR1 is MNHNY and CDR2 SVGAGI (reference sequence). CDR3 length: 13 residues. CDR3 sequence (DNA): TGTGCCAGCACGGGTCAGGATCTCTATGGCTACACCTTC. This translates into CASTGQDLYGYTF.